The clone carrying this T cell receptor (beta chain) was picked up one time. Its cognate antigen is unknown. These data are taken from a study of T-cell reconstitution after alpha-beta-depleted transplantation in children. Study-wide points: The origin of alpha-beta T cells about two months after transplant was reportedly several hundred expanded graft clones. Several patients had high TCRbeta diversity at day 60; it came from surviving recipient T cells and thymic progenitors.

The library targeted TCRbeta and was prepared with unique molecular identifiers. Using its own MiXCR run on the PCR reads, TCRdb lists one record per CDR3 protein. The repertoire holds about 250,000 distinct CDR3 sequences, with approximately 24% as singletons. This receptor was taken from a female patient aged 2 to 10 who had a stem cell transplant for congenital amegakaryocytic thrombocytopenia, so the T cells may come from the graft donor. The starting material was PBMCs, mostly from graft donor cells, obtained 360 days after TCRalphabeta/CD19-depleted stem cell transplant.

The CDR3 nucleotides are TGCAGTGCCACAATACAGCCGTCGGCTTTCTTT. It yields the protein CSATIQPSAFF. The chain recombines TRBV20-1 with TRBJ1-1, with no clear D. Germline V gives CDR1 DFQATT, CDR2 SNEGSKA (reference sequence). V shed 6 bases and J shed 11 bases, with 16 bases lying between them. This CDR3 region has 11 residues.